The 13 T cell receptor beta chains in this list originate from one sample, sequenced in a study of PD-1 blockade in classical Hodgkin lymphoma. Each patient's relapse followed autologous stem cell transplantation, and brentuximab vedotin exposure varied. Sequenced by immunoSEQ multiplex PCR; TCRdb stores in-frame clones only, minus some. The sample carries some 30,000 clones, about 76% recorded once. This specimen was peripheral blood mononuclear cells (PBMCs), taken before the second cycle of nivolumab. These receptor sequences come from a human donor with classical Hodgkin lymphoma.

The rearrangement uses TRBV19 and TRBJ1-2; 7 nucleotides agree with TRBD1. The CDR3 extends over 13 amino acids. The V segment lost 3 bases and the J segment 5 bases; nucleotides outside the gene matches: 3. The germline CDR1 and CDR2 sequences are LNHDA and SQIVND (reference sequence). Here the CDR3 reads CASSIGQVYGYTF. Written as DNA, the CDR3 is TGTGCCAGTAGTATCGGACAGGTATATGGCTACACCTTC.

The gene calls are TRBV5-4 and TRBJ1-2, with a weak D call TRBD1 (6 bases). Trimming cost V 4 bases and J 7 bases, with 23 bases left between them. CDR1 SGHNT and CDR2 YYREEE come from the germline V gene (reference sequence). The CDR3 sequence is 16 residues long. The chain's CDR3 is CASSPTAGQSSIGYTF. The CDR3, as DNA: TGTGCCAGCAGCCCCACCGCTGGACAGTCATCTATTGGCTACACCTTC.

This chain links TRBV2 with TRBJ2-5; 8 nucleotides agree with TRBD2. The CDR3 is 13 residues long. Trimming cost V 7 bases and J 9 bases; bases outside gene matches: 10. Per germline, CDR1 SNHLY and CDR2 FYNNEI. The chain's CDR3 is CASTTGTRGAQYF. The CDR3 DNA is TGTGCCAGCACAACCGGGACTAGAGGGGCCCAGTACTTC.

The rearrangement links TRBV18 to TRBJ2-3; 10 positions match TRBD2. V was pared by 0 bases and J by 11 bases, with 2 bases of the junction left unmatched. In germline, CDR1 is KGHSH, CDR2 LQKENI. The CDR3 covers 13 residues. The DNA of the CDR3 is TGTGCCAGCTCACCACCCGCTAGCGGGGGGCAGTATTTT. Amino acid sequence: CASSPPASGGQYF.

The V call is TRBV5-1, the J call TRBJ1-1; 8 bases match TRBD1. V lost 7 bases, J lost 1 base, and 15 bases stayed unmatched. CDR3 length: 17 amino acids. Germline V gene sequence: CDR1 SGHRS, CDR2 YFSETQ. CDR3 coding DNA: TGCGCCAGCGCGAGTATAGGACAGGGTGGGAGGAACACTGAAGCTTTCTTT. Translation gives CASASIGQGGRNTEAFF. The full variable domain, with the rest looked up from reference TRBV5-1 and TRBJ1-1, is KAGVTQTPRYLIKTRGQQVTLSCSPISGHRSVSWYQQTPGQGLQFLFEYFSETQRNKGNFPGRFSGRQFSNSRSEMNVSTLELGDSALYLCASASIGQGGRNTEAFFGQGTRLTVV.

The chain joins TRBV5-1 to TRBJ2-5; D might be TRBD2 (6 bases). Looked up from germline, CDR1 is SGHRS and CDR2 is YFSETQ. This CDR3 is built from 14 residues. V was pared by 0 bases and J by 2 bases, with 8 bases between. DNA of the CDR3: TGCGCCAGCAGCTTGGCCGGGACTCAAGAGACCCAGTACTTC. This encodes CASSLAGTQETQYF.

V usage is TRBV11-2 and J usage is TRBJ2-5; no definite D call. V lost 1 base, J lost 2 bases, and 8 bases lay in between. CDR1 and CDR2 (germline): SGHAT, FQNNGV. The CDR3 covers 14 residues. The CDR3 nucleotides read TGTGCCAGCAGCTTAGTGGGCGGTCAAGAGACCCAGTACTTC. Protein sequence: CASSLVGGQETQYF.

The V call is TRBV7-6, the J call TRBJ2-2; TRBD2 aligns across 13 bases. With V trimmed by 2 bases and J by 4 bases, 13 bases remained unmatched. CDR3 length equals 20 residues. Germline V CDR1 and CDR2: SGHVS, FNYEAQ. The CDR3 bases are TGTGCCAGCAGCTTATACCCGACTAGCGGGGGGCTATCCGTCACCGGGGAGCTGTTTTTT. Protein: CASSLYPTSGGLSVTGELFF.

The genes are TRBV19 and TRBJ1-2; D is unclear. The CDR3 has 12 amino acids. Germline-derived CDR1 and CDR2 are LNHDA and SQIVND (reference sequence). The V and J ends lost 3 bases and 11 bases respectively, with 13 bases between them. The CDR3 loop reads CASSMGAQPYTF. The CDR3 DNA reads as TGTGCCAGTAGTATGGGCGCACAGCCGTACACCTTC.

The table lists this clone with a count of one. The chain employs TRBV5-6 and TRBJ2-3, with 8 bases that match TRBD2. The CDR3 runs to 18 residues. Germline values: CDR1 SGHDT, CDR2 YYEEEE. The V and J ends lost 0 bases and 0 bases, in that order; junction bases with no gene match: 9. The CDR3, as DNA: TGTGCCAGCAGCTTGGGAGGCGGGGGGCCGATTAGCACAGATACGCAGTATTTT. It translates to CASSLGGGGPISTDTQYF.

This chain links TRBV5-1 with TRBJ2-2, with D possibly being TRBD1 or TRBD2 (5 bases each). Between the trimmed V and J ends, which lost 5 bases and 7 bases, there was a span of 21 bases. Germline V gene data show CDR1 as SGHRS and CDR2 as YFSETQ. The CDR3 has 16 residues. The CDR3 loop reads CASRWPGPGLGGELFF. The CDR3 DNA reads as TGCGCCAGCAGATGGCCGGGACCCGGACTCGGCGGGGAGCTGTTTTTT.

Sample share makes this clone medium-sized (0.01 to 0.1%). CDR3 sequence: CASSFDHLEAFF. The CDR3 coding sequence is TGTGCCAGCAGCTTCGATCACCTGGAAGCTTTCTTT. The V call is TRBV7-9, the J call TRBJ1-1, with D unresolved. Trimming stripped 3 bases from V and 8 bases from J, with 10 bases between. The CDR3 has 12 residues. Germline CDR1 reads SEHNR; CDR2 reads FQNEAQ (reference sequence).

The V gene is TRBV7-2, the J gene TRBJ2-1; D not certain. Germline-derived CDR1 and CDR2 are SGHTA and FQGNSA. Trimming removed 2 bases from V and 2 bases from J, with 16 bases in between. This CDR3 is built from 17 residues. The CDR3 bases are TGTGCCAGCAGCTTATATGGCCCGGGTGAGACCTACAATGAGCAGTTCTTC. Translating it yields CASSLYGPGETYNEQFF.